Detailed here is one T cell receptor (beta chain). This clonotype came up once. No antigen is known for it. One end of the junction does not line up with germline, which may come from a read error. Amplification of TCR beta CDR3 regions was carried out from RNA transcripts. The first round of RT-PCR for the TCR CDR3 was performed with the HTBI primer set and the Qiagen OneStep RT-PCR kit. Libraries were constructed in a second round of multiplex PCR, after which size selection and purification were carried out. Sequencing of the libraries was done on an Illumina HiSeq2000 using paired-end 100 bp reads. Processing in the source paper ran as follows. SOAPnuke was used to process the raw data, removing reads that contained adapters or uncalled bases, had a mean Phred below 15, or lacked an exact match to the constant primer or identifier. COPE v1.2.5 was used to merge the high-quality paired reads, and each unique nucleotide sequence was defined as a clonotype. MiTCR v1.1 was used to align the clonotypes against IMGT TRBV, TRBD and TRBJ reference segments. The analysis included only V-J combinations with a frequency above 0.0001, which together covered 99% to 99.2% of the repertoires. The TCS score was defined as the ratio of F50 (clonal expansion) to E x V (chaos), calculated using BLOSUM62-based TCRdist between CDR3 peptides within each V-J. Welch's t-statistics and random forest reduced fewer than 600 V-J features to about 12, which were used in a naive Bayes classifier (R e1071). TCRdb trimmed public reads at Q25 via fastp, called clones via MiXCR and kept in-frame beta chains. Rows matching on CDR3 protein sequence are summarized as one entry with the most common DNA and genes. None of the V and J calls come from the authors' own analysis; TCRdb made them. For this sample the table gives under 300,000 distinct CDR3 sequences, of which 25% to 30% were detected only once. The ten most abundant clones make up about a quarter of the sample.

Hyperthyroidism patients were newly diagnosed, with disease duration under 2 months, and aged 18 to 65 years. Patients with uncontrolled infections, other autoimmune diseases, pregnancy or lactation were excluded. Clinical symptoms, serum thyroxine and TRAb, thyroid ultrasound, and orbital computed tomography formed the basis for the diagnoses. For progressor patients, blood was drawn at the first diagnosis of hyperthyroidism, before any ophthalmopathy symptoms had appeared. PBMCs were separated from 10 ml of fresh peripheral blood using Ficoll-Paque density gradient centrifugation. Progressor patients were first diagnosed with Graves' hyperthyroidism and then developed ophthalmopathy during follow-up. Total RNA was extracted with Trizol reagent, and quality was checked on an Agilent 2100 Bioanalyzer. Taken from cysteine to phenylalanine, the CDR3 has 16 residues. Here the CDR3 DNA is all that survives: 48 bases in frame from base 1. Taken from the germline V gene, the CDR1 and CDR2 loops are MNHEY and SVGAGI.

The data were obtained in a study of T cells in Graves' hyperthyroidism and ophthalmopathy (dated by TCRdb to about 2019). In terms of the full investigation: Peripheral blood samples were taken at the time of initial diagnosis, prior to any treatment. The 75 to 100 discovery patients were divided at random into training and test sets in a 7:3 ratio. The paper reports TCR Vbeta CDR3 sequencing of over 130 peripheral blood samples: 43 ophthalmopathy, under 80 hyperthyroidism and around 17 progressor patients. Prospective prediction of ophthalmopathy was tested in an independent validation cohort consisting of fewer than 20 hyperthyroidism patients and more than 15 patients who later progressed to ophthalmopathy. Thyroid tissue and blood T-cell repertoires from roughly 6 Graves' hyperthyroidism patients were also compared in the study. Following sampling, methimazole starting at 30 mg daily was given to hyperthyroidism patients, and high-dose intravenous methylprednisolone was given to ophthalmopathy patients. TCR V-J signatures able to tell the groups apart were searched for in a discovery cohort of some 97 patients, of whom fewer than 45 had Graves' ophthalmopathy and around 57 had stable Graves' hyperthyroidism.

Paper-wide results and their limitations: A model built on a 13 V-J signature distinguished ophthalmopathy from stable hyperthyroidism, reaching about 89% sensitivity and 81.08% specificity in cross-validation and 80%/75% in testing. Sample size was not statistically predetermined, and investigators were not blinded to group allocation. Most expanded thyroid clonotypes (frequency above 0.001) were also detected in blood, a finding suggesting that blood repertoires may reflect thyroid immune responses. In validation, the model predicted progression to ophthalmopathy a median of approximately 6.6 months before onset, with about 70% sensitivity and about 72% specificity.

The sample was blood. The sequence derives from a man aged 35 to 55 with Graves' hyperthyroidism that later progressed to Graves' ophthalmopathy. The sequence is built from TRBV6-5 and TRBJ1-1; 7 nucleotides in the junction match TRBD1. The CDR3 region reads CASSYIRGDLETEAFF. The nucleotide sequence reads TGTGCCAGCAGTTATATCAGGGGGGACTTGGAAACTGAGGCTTTCTTT.